Below are 15 T cell receptor beta chains sequenced from a single sample in a study of blood T cell repertoires in COVID-19. The assay was immunoSEQ multiplex PCR, and TCRdb's table has in-frame clones only and misses some. This table has approximately 150,000 clones, around 86% appearing once. The sample consisted of peripheral blood. These receptors all stem from a woman of 80 years or more with COVID-19, enrolled during active disease.

The chain joins TRBV27 to TRBJ1-5; D is undetermined. CDR1 and CDR2 (germline): MNHEY, SMNVEV (reference sequence). The length of the CDR3 is 13 residues. The V end lost 6 bases, the J end lost 7 bases, and 13 bases lay between the germline ends. This chain's CDR3 is CASSFLSGQPQHF. The CDR3 coding sequence is TGTGCCAGCAGCTTCCTTTCGGGGCAGCCCCAGCATTTT.

The chain carries TRBV5-1 and TRBJ2-5; tentative D call: TRBD1 (5 bases). The V end lost 3 bases, the J end lost 3 bases, and 12 bases lay between the germline ends. This CDR3 contains 14 residues. Per the germline V gene, CDR1 is SGHRS and CDR2 is YFSETQ. The CDR3 coding sequence is TGCGCCAGCAGCTCGACAGTAACGAAAGAGACCCAGTACTTC. This translates into CASSSTVTKETQYF.

The CDR3 DNA is TGTGCCAGCAGTTCCACTGACGGACAGGGTTTCGGCTACACCTTC. As protein: CASSSTDGQGFGYTF. The chain combines TRBV28 with TRBJ1-2; TRBD1 matches 8 bases. Germline V gene lookup returns CDR1 MDHEN and CDR2 SYDVKM. V shed 4 bases, J shed 8 bases, and the junction held 12 bases outside the gene matches. The CDR3 sequence is 15 residues long.

This clone appeared a single time. The CDR3 reads CASSSGQSVEKLFF. CDR3 coding DNA: TGCGCCAGCAGCTCGGGACAGTCGGTCGAAAAACTGTTTTTT. The J gene is TRBJ1-4, the V gene TRBV5-1; 7 bases line up with TRBD1. J gave up 8 bases and V 3 bases, and 7 bases lay outside the gene matches. CDR3 length: 14 residues. CDR1 is SGHRS, CDR2 YFSETQ, per germline.

This chain joins TRBV29-1 and TRBJ2-3; 9 positions match TRBD2. The CDR3 length is 14 residues. Per germline, CDR1 SQVTM and CDR2 ANQGSEA. The DNA of the CDR3 is TGCAGGGGTCTGGGCGGGAGGGCCGTAGATACGCAGTATTTT. It specifies CRGLGGRAVDTQYF.

The chain joins TRBV5-1 to TRBJ1-2; 11 bases are a match to TRBD1. Germline CDR1 is SGHRS and CDR2 is YFSETQ. The CDR3 is 13 residues long. J lost 8 bases, V lost 4 bases, and 4 bases had no gene match. CDR3 sequence reads: CASSIGTGGGYTF. CDR3 nucleotides: TGCGCCAGCAGCATCGGGACAGGGGGAGGCTACACCTTC. The complete variable domain, with remaining parts taken from reference TRBV5-1 and TRBJ1-2, reads KAGVTQTPRYLIKTRGQQVTLSCSPISGHRSVSWYQQTPGQGLQFLFEYFSETQRNKGNFPGRFSGRQFSNSRSEMNVSTLELGDSALYLCASSIGTGGGYTFGSGTRLTVV.

The chain is built from TRBV4-3 and TRBJ1-2, with no clear D. V gave up 1 base and J gave up 4 bases, with 4 bases separating them. The CDR3 runs 12 residues. Germline loops: CDR1 LGHNA, CDR2 YSLEER. This CDR3 is CASSQGLYGYTF. CDR3 DNA sequence: TGCGCCAGCAGCCAAGGGCTCTATGGCTACACCTTC.

V and J are TRBV29-1 and TRBJ1-1; 8 positions agree with TRBD1. Germline V gene sequence: CDR1 SQVTM, CDR2 ANQGSEA. The CDR3 runs to 13 residues. Trimming took 6 bases from V and 4 from J; bases not matched to a gene: 7. The CDR3 sequence is CSVRAGGSTEAFF. Written as DNA, the CDR3 is TGCAGCGTCCGAGCAGGGGGCTCCACTGAAGCTTTCTTT.

The chain employs TRBV5-1 and TRBJ2-3; a weak D match, TRBD1 (5 bases). The V end lost 5 bases, the J end lost 0 bases, and 13 bases lay between the germline ends. This CDR3 contains 15 residues. The germline gives CDR1 SGHRS, CDR2 YFSETQ. CDR3 in DNA: TGCGCCAGCAGTGTGCAGGGCCAAAGCACAGATACGCAGTATTTT. As protein: CASSVQGQSTDTQYF.

This chain connects TRBV18 to TRBJ2-3; D is perhaps TRBD2 (5 bases). Deletions cut 6 bases from V and 6 bases from J, with 10 bases between. The CDR3 runs to 12 residues. CDR1 is KGHSH, CDR2 LQKENI, per germline. In DNA form, the CDR3 reads TGTGCCAGCTCGACGGGGTTTGATACGCAGTATTTT. Protein: CASSTGFDTQYF. The variable domain in full, completed from reference TRBV18 and TRBJ2-3, reads NAGVMQNPRHLVRRRGQEARLRCSPMKGHSHVYWYRQLPEEGLKFMVYLQKENIIDESGMPKERFSAEFPKEGPSILRIQQVVRGDSAAYFCASSTGFDTQYFGPGTRLTVL.

The J gene is TRBJ2-2, the V gene TRBV18; D is ambiguous. Germline V gives CDR1 KGHSH, CDR2 LQKENI. V was shortened by 3 bases and J by 0 bases, with 14 bases between the two germline ends. The CDR3 consists of 17 residues. CDR3 protein: CASSPFAQVANTGELFF. CDR3 in DNA: TGTGCCAGCTCACCGTTTGCGCAGGTAGCGAACACCGGGGAGCTGTTTTTT.

This chain links TRBV19 with TRBJ2-7, with 13 bases fitting TRBD2. The V and J ends lost 3 bases and 2 bases, in that order; junction bases with no gene match: 1. Germline V gene lookup returns CDR1 LNHDA and CDR2 SQIVND (reference sequence). The length of the CDR3 is 15 residues. CDR3 sequence (DNA): TGTGCCAGTAGTATCGGGACTAGCGGGGCCTACGAGCAGTACTTC. Its translation: CASSIGTSGAYEQYF.

This clone was picked up one time. The chain uses TRBV7-3 and TRBJ2-3; 7 bases agree with TRBD2. The V gene's germline CDR1 is SGHTA and CDR2 FQGTGA. J was trimmed by 2 bases and V by 0 bases; bases with no gene match: 2. The CDR3 runs to 15 residues. CDR3 amino acids: CASSLTGGITDTQYF. The CDR3 DNA sequence: TGTGCCAGCAGCTTAACGGGGGGGATCACAGATACGCAGTATTTT.

The chain links TRBV11-1 to TRBJ2-7; tentative D call: TRBD2 (5 bases). Germline values: CDR1 SGHAT, CDR2 FQDESV (reference sequence). This CDR3 spans 14 amino acids. V was trimmed by 5 bases and J by 3 bases, leaving 14 bases between them. The CDR3 protein is CASSPDLSGYEQYF. CDR3 nucleotides: TGTGCCAGCAGCCCAGACCTAAGCGGCTACGAGCAGTACTTC. The variable domain in full, with the rest retrieved from reference TRBV11-1 and TRBJ2-7, is EAEVAQSPRYKITEKSQAVAFWCDPISGHATLYWYRQILGQGPELLVQFQDESVVDDSQLPKDRFSAERLKGVDSTLKIQPAELGDSAMYLCASSPDLSGYEQYFGPGTRLTVT.

The chain uses TRBV5-6 and TRBJ2-1; 11 nucleotides line up with TRBD1. J gave up 6 bases and V 2 bases, and 7 bases lay outside the gene matches. CDR1 is SGHDT and CDR2 is YYEEEE in the germline V gene. This CDR3 is 16 amino acids long. CDR3 bases: TGTGCCAGCAGCTTCTCCCGGACAGGGGGCCGCAATGAGCAGTTCTTC. Its protein product is CASSFSRTGGRNEQFF.